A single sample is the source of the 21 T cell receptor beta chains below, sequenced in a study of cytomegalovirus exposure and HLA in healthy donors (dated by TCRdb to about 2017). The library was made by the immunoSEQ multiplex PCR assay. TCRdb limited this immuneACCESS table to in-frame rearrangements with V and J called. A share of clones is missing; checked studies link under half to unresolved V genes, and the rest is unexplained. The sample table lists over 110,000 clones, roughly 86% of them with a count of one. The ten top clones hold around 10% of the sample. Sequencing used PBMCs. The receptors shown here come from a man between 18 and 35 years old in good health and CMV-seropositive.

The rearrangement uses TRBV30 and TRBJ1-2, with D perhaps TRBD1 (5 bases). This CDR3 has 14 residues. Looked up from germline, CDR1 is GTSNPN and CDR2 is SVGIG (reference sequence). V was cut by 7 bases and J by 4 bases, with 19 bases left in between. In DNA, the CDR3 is TGTGCCTCCGCCTACGGACACAACGCCTATGGCTACACCTTC. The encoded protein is CASAYGHNAYGYTF.

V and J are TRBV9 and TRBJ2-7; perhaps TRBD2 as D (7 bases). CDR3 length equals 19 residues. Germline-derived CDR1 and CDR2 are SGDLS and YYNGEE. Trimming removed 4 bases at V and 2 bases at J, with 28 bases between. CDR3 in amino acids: CASSLRRGRGGDLTYEQYF. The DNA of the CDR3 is TGTGCCAGCAGCCTCCGTAGAGGGAGAGGGGGGGACCTAACCTACGAGCAGTACTTC. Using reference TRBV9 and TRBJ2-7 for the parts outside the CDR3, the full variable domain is DSGVTQTPKHLITATGQRVTLRCSPRSGDLSVYWYQQSLDQGLQFLIQYYNGEERAKGNILERFSAQQFPDLHSELNLSSLELGDSALYFCASSLRRGRGGDLTYEQYFGPGTRLTVT.

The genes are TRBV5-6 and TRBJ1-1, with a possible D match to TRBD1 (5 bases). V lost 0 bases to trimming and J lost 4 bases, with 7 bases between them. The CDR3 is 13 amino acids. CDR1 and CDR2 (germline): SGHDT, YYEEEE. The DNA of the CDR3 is TGTGCCAGCAGCTTGGCGGACATCACTGAAGCTTTCTTT. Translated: CASSLADITEAFF.

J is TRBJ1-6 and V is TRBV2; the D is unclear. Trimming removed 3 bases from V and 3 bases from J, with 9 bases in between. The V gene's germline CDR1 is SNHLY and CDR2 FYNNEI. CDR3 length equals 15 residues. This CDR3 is CASSDLTHYNSPLHF. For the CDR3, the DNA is TGTGCCAGCAGTGACTTGACACACTATAATTCACCCCTCCACTTT. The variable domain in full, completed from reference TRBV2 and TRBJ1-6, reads EPEVTQTPSHQVTQMGQEVILRCVPISNHLYFYWYRQILGQKVEFLVSFYNNEISEKSEIFDDQFSVERPDGSNFTLKIRSTKLEDSAMYFCASSDLTHYNSPLHFGNGTRLTVT.

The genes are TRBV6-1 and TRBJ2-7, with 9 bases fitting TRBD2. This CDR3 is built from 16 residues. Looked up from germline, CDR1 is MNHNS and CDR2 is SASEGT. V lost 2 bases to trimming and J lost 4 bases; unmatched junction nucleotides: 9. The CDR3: CASSELWREGAYEQYF. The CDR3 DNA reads TGTGCCAGCAGTGAACTATGGCGGGAGGGGGCTTACGAGCAGTACTTC.

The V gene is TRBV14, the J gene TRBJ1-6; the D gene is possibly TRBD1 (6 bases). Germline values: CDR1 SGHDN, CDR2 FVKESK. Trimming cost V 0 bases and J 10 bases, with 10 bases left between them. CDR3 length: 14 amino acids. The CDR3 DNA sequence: TGTGCCAGCAGCCAAGATTGGGGGCGGTCACCCCTCCACTTT. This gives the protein CASSQDWGRSPLHF.

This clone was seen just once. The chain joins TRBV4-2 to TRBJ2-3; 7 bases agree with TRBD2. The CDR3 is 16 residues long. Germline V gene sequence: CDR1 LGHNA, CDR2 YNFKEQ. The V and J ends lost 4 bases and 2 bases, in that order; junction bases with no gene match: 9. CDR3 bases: TGTGCCAGCAGCCTTGTTGGGGGGGGGACCACAGATACGCAGTATTTT. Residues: CASSLVGGGTTDTQYF.

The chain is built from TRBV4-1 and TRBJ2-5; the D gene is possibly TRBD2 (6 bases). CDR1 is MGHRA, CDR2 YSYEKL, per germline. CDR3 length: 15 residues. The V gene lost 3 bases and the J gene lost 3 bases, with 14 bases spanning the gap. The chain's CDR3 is CASSHVETREETQYF. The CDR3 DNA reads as TGCGCCAGCAGCCATGTGGAGACTAGGGAAGAGACCCAGTACTTC.

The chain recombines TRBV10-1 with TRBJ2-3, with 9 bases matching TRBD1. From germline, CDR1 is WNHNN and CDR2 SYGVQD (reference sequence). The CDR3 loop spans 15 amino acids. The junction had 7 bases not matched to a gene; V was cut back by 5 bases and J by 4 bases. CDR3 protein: CASSSGTGLSDTQYF. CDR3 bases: TGCGCCAGCAGTTCCGGGACAGGGCTTTCAGATACGCAGTATTTT.

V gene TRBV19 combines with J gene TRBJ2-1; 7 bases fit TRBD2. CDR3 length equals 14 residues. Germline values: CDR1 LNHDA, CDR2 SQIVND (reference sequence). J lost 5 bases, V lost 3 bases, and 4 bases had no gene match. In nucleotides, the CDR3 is TGTGCCAGTAGTATTGCCCTAGCGGACAATGAGCAGTTCTTC. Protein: CASSIALADNEQFF.

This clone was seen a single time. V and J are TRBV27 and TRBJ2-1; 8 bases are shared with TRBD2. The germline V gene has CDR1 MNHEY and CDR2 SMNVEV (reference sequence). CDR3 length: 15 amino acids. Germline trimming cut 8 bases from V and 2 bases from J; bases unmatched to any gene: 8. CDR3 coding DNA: TGTGCCAGCGCTCCCCCGGGGGGGCCCTACAATGAGCAGTTCTTC. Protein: CASAPPGGPYNEQFF.

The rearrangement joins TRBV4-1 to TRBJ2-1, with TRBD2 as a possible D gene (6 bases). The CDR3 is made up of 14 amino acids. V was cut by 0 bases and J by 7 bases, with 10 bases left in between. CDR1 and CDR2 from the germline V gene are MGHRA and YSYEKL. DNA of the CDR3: TGCGCCAGCAGCCAAGATAGGGACTCAAATGAGCAGTTCTTC. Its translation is CASSQDRDSNEQFF.

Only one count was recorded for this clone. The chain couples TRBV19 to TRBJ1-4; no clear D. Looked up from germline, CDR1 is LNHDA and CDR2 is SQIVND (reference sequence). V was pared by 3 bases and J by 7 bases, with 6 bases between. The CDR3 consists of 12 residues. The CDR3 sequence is CASSISFEKLFF. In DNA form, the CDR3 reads TGTGCCAGTAGTATTAGTTTTGAAAAACTGTTTTTT.

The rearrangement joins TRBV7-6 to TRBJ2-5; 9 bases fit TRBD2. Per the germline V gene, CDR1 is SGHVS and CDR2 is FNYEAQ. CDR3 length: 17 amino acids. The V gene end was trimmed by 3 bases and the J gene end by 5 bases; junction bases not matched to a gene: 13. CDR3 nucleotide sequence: TGTGCCAGCAGCTTGGTCGCTCGGGCGGGAGGGTTGGAGACCCAGTACTTC. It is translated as CASSLVARAGGLETQYF.

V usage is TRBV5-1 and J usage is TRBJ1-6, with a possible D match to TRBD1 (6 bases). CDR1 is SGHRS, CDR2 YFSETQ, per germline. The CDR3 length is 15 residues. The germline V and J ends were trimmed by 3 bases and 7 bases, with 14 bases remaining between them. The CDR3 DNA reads TGCGCCAGCAGCTCTGGACAGCGATCAAATTCACCCCTCCACTTT. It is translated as CASSSGQRSNSPLHF.

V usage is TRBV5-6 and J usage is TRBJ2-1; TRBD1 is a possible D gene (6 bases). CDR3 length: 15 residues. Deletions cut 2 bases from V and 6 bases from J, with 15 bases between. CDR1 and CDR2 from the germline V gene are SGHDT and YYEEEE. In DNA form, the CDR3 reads TGTGCCAGCAGCTTACAGGGTCCCCGGGGCAATGAGCAGTTCTTC. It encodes CASSLQGPRGNEQFF.

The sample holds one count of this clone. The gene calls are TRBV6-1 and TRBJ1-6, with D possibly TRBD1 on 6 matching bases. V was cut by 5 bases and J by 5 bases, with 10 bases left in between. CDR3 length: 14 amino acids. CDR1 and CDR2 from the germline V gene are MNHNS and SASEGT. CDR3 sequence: CASSSTGDNSPLHF. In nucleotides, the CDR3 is TGTGCCAGCAGTTCGACAGGCGATAATTCACCCCTCCACTTT.

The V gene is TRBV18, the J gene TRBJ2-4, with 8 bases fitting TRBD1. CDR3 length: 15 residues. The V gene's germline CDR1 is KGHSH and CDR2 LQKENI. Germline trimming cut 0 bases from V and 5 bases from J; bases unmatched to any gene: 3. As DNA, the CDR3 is TGTGCCAGCTCACCACCGGACAGGGAAGAAAACATTCAGTACTTC. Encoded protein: CASSPPDREENIQYF.

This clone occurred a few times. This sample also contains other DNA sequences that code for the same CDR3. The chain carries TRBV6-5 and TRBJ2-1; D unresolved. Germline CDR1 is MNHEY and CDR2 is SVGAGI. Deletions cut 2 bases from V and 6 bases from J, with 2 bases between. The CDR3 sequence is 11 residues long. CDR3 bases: TGTGCCAGCAGTTACCTCAATGAGCAGTTCTTC. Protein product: CASSYLNEQFF.

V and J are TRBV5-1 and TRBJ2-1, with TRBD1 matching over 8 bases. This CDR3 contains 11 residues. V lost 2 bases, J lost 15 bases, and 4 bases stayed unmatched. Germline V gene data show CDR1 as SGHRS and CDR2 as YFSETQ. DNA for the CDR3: TGCGCCAGCAGCTTACCGGACAGGGCGTTCTTC. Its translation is CASSLPDRAFF.

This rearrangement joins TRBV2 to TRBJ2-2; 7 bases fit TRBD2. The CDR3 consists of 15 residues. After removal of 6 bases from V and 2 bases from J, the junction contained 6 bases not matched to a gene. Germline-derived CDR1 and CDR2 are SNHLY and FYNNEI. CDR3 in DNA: TGTGCCAGCAGATCGGGACTAAGCAACACCGGGGAGCTGTTTTTT. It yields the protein CASRSGLSNTGELFF.